One sample yielded the 21 T cell receptor beta chains listed below, sequenced in a study of post-analysis software for immune sequencing data. Unique molecular identifiers tagged the TCR beta cDNA libraries. Using its own MiXCR run on the PCR reads, TCRdb lists one record per CDR3 protein. Of under 200,000 distinct CDR3 sequences in the sample, approximately 29% were seen once. These receptors lack a known antigen. Study-wide points: Patients had higher frequencies than controls of five TRBV segments, including TRBV5-6, TRBV5-1 and TRBV20-1.

The sequenced sample was blood. Source of these receptors: a girl aged 2 to 17 with multiple sclerosis.

The J gene is TRBJ2-3, the V gene TRBV5-1, with a tentative D call TRBD2 (6 bases). CDR3 length: 16 amino acids. Germline V gene data show CDR1 as SGHRS and CDR2 as YFSETQ. V lost 6 bases and J lost 0, with 17 bases in between. The CDR3 region is CASNLGGTASTDTQYF. Here the CDR3 DNA reads TGCGCCAGCAACCTTGGCGGGACGGCGAGCACAGATACGCAGTATTTT.

J is TRBJ2-1 and V is TRBV7-8; D is perhaps TRBD2 (5 bases). The germline CDR1 and CDR2 sequences are SGHVS and FQNEAQ. The CDR3 consists of 16 residues. Trimming took 1 base from V and 5 from J, leaving 15 bases between them. DNA for the CDR3: TGTGCCAGCAGCTTAGGGCGGACCGGGAAGCACAATGAGCAGTTCTTC. Translation: CASSLGRTGKHNEQFF. The complete variable domain, with remaining parts taken from reference TRBV7-8 and TRBJ2-1, reads GAGVSQSPRYKVAKRGQDVALRCDPISGHVSLFWYQQALGQGPEFLTYFQNEAQLDKSGLPSDRFFAERPEGSVSTLKIQRTQQEDSAVYLCASSLGRTGKHNEQFFGPGTRLTVL.

At least ten counts were recorded for this clonotype. The rearrangement links TRBV4-1 to TRBJ1-6, with D maybe TRBD1 (6 bases). The V and J ends lost 0 bases and 7 bases respectively, with 13 bases between them. Germline V lookup: CDR1 MGHRA, CDR2 YSYEKL. The CDR3 covers 16 residues. DNA of the CDR3: TGCGCCAGCAGCCAAGATAGGGCAGGGGTCAATTCACCCCTCCACTTT. Its protein product is CASSQDRAGVNSPLHF.

V and J are TRBV28 and TRBJ2-3, with a possible D match to TRBD1 (6 bases). The CDR3 is 16 residues long. Trimming removed 3 bases at V and 3 bases at J, with 16 bases between. From germline, CDR1 is MDHEN and CDR2 SYDVKM. The CDR3 DNA is TGTGCCAGCAGTTTCCCTCCGATAGGGACAACAGATACGCAGTATTTT. Translated, it gives CASSFPPIGTTDTQYF.

This clonotype showed up just a few times. The chain is built from TRBV20-1 and TRBJ2-1; D perhaps matches TRBD2 (6 bases). The CDR3 has 15 residues. Germline CDR1 reads DFQATT; CDR2 reads SNEGSKA (reference sequence). The V gene lost 6 bases and the J gene lost 1 base, with 16 bases spanning the gap. The CDR3 nucleotides read TGCAGTGCGCGGGGCGAGAGAGGTTCCTACAATGAGCAGTTCTTC. Translating it yields CSARGERGSYNEQFF.

This clonotype was found many times. The gene calls are TRBV7-2 and TRBJ2-7; D unclear. The CDR3 consists of 15 residues. V shed 2 bases and J shed 0 bases, with 11 bases lying between them. CDR1 SGHTA and CDR2 FQGNSA come from the germline V gene. This CDR3 reads CASSLKYWSSYEQYF. The CDR3 bases are TGTGCCAGCAGCTTAAAGTACTGGAGCTCCTACGAGCAGTACTTC. The full variable domain, rest sourced from reference TRBV7-2 and TRBJ2-7, is GAGVSQSPSNKVTEKGKDVELRCDPISGHTALYWYRQSLGQGLEFLIYFQGNSAPDKSGLPSDRFSAERTGGSVSTLTIQRTQQEDSAVYLCASSLKYWSSYEQYFGPGTRLTVT.

The V gene is TRBV7-8, the J gene TRBJ1-2, with 7 positions matching TRBD1. The trim removed 4 bases at V and 5 bases at J, leaving 10 bases unmatched. This CDR3 comprises 15 residues. CDR1 and CDR2 from the germline V gene are SGHVS and FQNEAQ. Here the CDR3 reads CASSSHRGLIYGYTF. The CDR3 coding sequence is TGTGCCAGCAGCTCCCACAGGGGCTTAATTTATGGCTACACCTTC.

This clonotype was found once. At one end, the junction sequence differs from germline, possibly due to a read error. The CDR3: CACSVSWASNEQFF. In DNA form, the CDR3 reads TGTGCCTGCAGCGTCTCATGGGCTAGCAATGAGCAGTTCTTC. The chain is built from TRBV9 and TRBJ2-1; D gene unclear. From germline, CDR1 is SGDLS and CDR2 YYNGEE. This CDR3 has 14 residues.

The chain joins TRBV7-8 to TRBJ2-7; D not certain. The J call may be faulty, since TRBJ2-5 better matches the DNA end. Germline-derived CDR1 and CDR2 are SGHVS and FQNEAQ. CDR3 size: 14 residues. The DNA for the CDR3 is TGTGCCAGCAGCCCGTTTGGGCTTAGCGAGACCCAGTACTTC. This translates into CASSPFGLSETQYF.

This clonotype was seen a handful of times. V is TRBV11-3 and J is TRBJ2-3; D is perhaps TRBD2 (5 bases). The ends were cut back, 0 bases at V and 8 bases at J, with 15 bases in the middle. Germline V lookup: CDR1 SGHNT, CDR2 YENEEA. The CDR3 runs 15 residues. The CDR3, as DNA: TGTGCCAGCAGCTTAGATGGGCCAACTGCGGGTACGCAGTATTTT. It codes for CASSLDGPTAGTQYF.

As concerns this clonotype: This could be a read error, since a much larger clone is one nucleotide away. The V gene is TRBV2, the J gene TRBJ2-1, with a possible D match to TRBD2 (5 bases). This CDR3 is 16 amino acids long. V was shortened by 0 bases and J by 1 base, with 10 bases between the two germline ends. The germline V gene encodes CDR1 SNHLY and CDR2 FYNNEI. CDR3: CASSEAEGYSYNEQFF. CDR3 DNA sequence: TGTGCCAGCAGTGAAGCAGAGGGCTATTCCTACAATGAGCAGTTCTTC. The variable domain in full, with the rest retrieved from reference TRBV2 and TRBJ2-1, is EPEVTQTPSHQVTQMGQEVILRCVPISNHLYFYWYRQILGQKVEFLVSFYNNEISEKSEIFDDQFSVERPDGSNFTLKIRSTKLEDSAMYFCASSEAEGYSYNEQFFGPGTRLTVL.

Concerning this clonotype itself: A single base separates this from a much larger clone, so it may be a read error. This chain joins TRBV27 and TRBJ2-4; D possibly corresponds to TRBD1 (6 bases). Germline CDR1 and CDR2: MNHEY and SMNVEV (reference sequence). The CDR3 extends over 18 amino acids. The CDR3 sequence: CAGSQRQLGGTAKNIQYF. CDR3 DNA sequence: TGTGCCGGCAGTCAGCGACAACTAGGGGGTACGGCCAAAAACATTCAGTACTTC.

The genes are TRBV4-1 and TRBJ2-7, with D possibly being TRBD2 (6 bases). V dropped 5 bases and J dropped 3 bases, with 26 bases sitting between them. The length of the CDR3 is 18 residues. Looked up from germline, CDR1 is MGHRA and CDR2 is YSYEKL. CDR3 DNA: TGCGCCAGCAGCTCTGGGAGCTCTTCCTGGGACTGGGACTACGAGCAGTACTTC. As protein: CASSSGSSSWDWDYEQYF.

V is TRBV14 and J is TRBJ2-2; the match to TRBD2 covers 9 bases. With 6 bases clipped from V and 5 bases from J, the junction kept 1 base outside the gene matches. CDR1 is SGHDN, CDR2 FVKESK, per germline. The CDR3 contains 13 residues. The CDR3 protein is CASRLAGTGELFF. CDR3 DNA: TGTGCCAGCAGGCTAGCGGGAACCGGGGAGCTGTTTTTT.

This clonotype was observed many times. V and J are TRBV5-1 and TRBJ2-7, with D perhaps TRBD1 (6 bases). Trimming removed 0 bases at V and 1 base at J, with 20 bases between. This CDR3 region has 18 residues. CDR1 and CDR2 from the germline V gene are SGHRS and YFSETQ. The CDR3 here is CASSLASGEIRISYEQYF. CDR3 in DNA: TGCGCCAGCAGCTTGGCGTCAGGGGAGATAAGGATTTCCTACGAGCAGTACTTC.

This clonotype appeared many times. The chain couples TRBV28 to TRBJ2-1, with D possibly TRBD2 on 5 matching bases. V was cut by 7 bases and J by 3 bases, with 10 bases left in between. Germline CDR1 reads MDHEN; CDR2 reads SYDVKM. The CDR3 is 13 amino acids. CDR3 bases: TGTGCCAGCACCGAGGGCTTCTACAATGAGCAGTTCTTC. Translated: CASTEGFYNEQFF.

The CDR3 protein is CASRPDRGLRETQYF. CDR3 in DNA: TGTGCCAGCAGGCCCGACAGGGGCCTCCGAGAGACCCAGTACTTC. This chain links TRBV28 with TRBJ2-5; 8 positions agree with TRBD1. Germline V gives CDR1 MDHEN, CDR2 SYDVKM. J was trimmed by 4 bases and V by 6 bases; bases with no gene match: 10. This CDR3 contains 15 residues.

This clonotype has only a few counts. The chain carries TRBV25-1 and TRBJ1-2, with a tentative D call TRBD1 (5 bases). The V gene lost 0 bases and the J gene lost 7 bases, with 12 bases spanning the gap. CDR3 size: 14 residues. The germline V gene has CDR1 MGHDK and CDR2 SYGVNS. CDR3: CASSEYSAGTGYTF. CDR3 sequence (DNA): TGTGCCAGCAGTGAATATTCAGCAGGGACTGGCTACACCTTC.

This clonotype appeared a few times. The rearrangement uses TRBV4-2 and TRBJ2-4, with 8 positions matching TRBD2. V lost 0 bases to trimming and J lost 13 bases; unmatched junction nucleotides: 11. Germline assignment: CDR1 LGHNA and CDR2 YNFKEQ. This CDR3 is 15 amino acids long. The CDR3 protein is CASSQEPAGVWEQYF. CDR3 DNA: TGTGCCAGCAGCCAAGAGCCAGCGGGAGTGTGGGAGCAGTACTTC.

This clonotype was found a few times. The genes are TRBV10-3 and TRBJ1-1; 9 nucleotides agree with TRBD1. The CDR3 covers 15 residues. Unmatched junction bases numbered 6, after V lost 3 bases and J lost 4 bases. Germline CDR1 ENHRY, CDR2 SYGVKD. The CDR3 nucleotides read TGTGCCATCAGTGAAGCCGGGACAGGGAGCACTGAAGCTTTCTTT. This gives the protein CAISEAGTGSTEAFF.

A few counts support this clonotype. The V gene is TRBV29-1, the J gene TRBJ1-2; 8 bases map to TRBD1. Germline V gene sequence: CDR1 SQVTM, CDR2 ANQGSEA. The CDR3 sequence is 14 residues long. The J segment lost 4 bases and the V segment lost 4 bases, leaving 8 bases of the junction unmatched. The CDR3 bases are TGCAGCGTTGTTCCTGGGACAGGCGGCTATGGCTACACCTTC. Translated, it gives CSVVPGTGGYGYTF. Together with reference TRBV29-1 and TRBJ1-2, the CDR3 gives the full variable domain: SAVISQKPSRDICQRGTSLTIQCQVDSQVTMMFWYRQQPGQSLTLIATANQGSEATYESGFVIDKFPISRPNLTFSTLTVSNMSPEDSSIYLCSVVPGTGGYGYTFGSGTRLTVV.